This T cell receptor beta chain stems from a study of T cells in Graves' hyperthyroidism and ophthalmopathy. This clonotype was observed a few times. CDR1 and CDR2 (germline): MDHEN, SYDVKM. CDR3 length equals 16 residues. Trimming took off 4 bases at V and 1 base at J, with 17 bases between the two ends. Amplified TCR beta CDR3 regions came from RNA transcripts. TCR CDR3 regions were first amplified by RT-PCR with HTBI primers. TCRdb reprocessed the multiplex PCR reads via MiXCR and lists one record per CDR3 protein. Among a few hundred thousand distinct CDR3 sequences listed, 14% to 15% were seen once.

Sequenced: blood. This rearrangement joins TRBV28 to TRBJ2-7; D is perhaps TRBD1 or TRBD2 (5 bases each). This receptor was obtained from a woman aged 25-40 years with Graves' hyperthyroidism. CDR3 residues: CASSSLGPAESYEQYF. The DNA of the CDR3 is TGTGCCAGCAGTTCCTTGGGACCAGCCGAATCCTACGAGCAGTACTTC.